The 29 T cell receptor beta chains listed next were all sequenced from one sample in a study of cytomegalovirus exposure and HLA in healthy donors. PCR employed 60 Vbeta and 13 Jbeta primers. Some clones are missing from TCRdb's copy, which holds only in-frame ones; the method was immunoSEQ multiplex PCR. This sample carries approximately 170,000 clones, approximately 80% of them seen once, and the ten largest clones take around 7%. Sequenced material: PBMCs. These receptors were collected from a woman aged 40 to 50 in good health and CMV-seropositive.

This clone was recorded once. V gene TRBV7-2 combines with J gene TRBJ2-1, with 9 bases lining up with TRBD2. This CDR3 comprises 16 residues. V lost 1 base and J lost 9; bases outside the gene matches: 10. Germline V gives CDR1 SGHTA, CDR2 FQGNSA. CDR3 amino acids: CASSLVPAGGSFEQFF. CDR3 in DNA: TGTGCCAGCAGCTTAGTTCCAGCGGGGGGAAGCTTTGAGCAGTTCTTC.

The chain links TRBV6-6 to TRBJ1-2; possible D gene TRBD1, 5 bases. V was shortened by 4 bases and J by 7 bases, with 16 bases between the two germline ends. The CDR3 covers 14 residues. CDR1 and CDR2 (germline): MNHNY, SVGAGI (reference sequence). The CDR3 bases are TGTGCCAGCAGTTCCCCGGAGCAGGGTGGTGGCTACACCTTC. As protein: CASSSPEQGGGYTF.

This clone has a single count. V and J are TRBV30 and TRBJ2-5; TRBD2 matches 8 bases. Germline lookup yields CDR1 GTSNPN and CDR2 SVGIG (reference sequence). Unmatched junction bases numbered 11, after V lost 0 bases and J lost 5 bases. The length of the CDR3 is 16 residues. CDR3 sequence reads: CAWSVPQGLVRETQYF. DNA for the CDR3: TGTGCCTGGAGTGTTCCCCAGGGACTAGTTCGGGAGACCCAGTACTTC.

This clone was detected once. V usage is TRBV9 and J usage is TRBJ2-7; D gene unclear. The germline gives CDR1 SGDLS, CDR2 YYNGEE. Trimming left V 0 bases short and J 2 bases short, with 9 bases between. The CDR3 covers 14 residues. Here the CDR3 reads CASSVGPQTYEQYF. The CDR3 bases are TGTGCCAGCAGCGTAGGCCCGCAGACCTACGAGCAGTACTTC.

This clone has a handful of counts. The genes are TRBV27 and TRBJ1-2; the match to TRBD1 covers 9 bases. Trimming cost V 3 bases and J 7 bases; bases outside gene matches: 9. CDR3 length: 15 residues. Per the germline V gene, CDR1 is MNHEY and CDR2 is SMNVEV (reference sequence). As DNA, the CDR3 is TGTGCCAGCAGTTTGGATGCCGGGACAGGGTTTGGCTACACCTTC. It is translated as CASSLDAGTGFGYTF.

J is TRBJ2-7 and V is TRBV13; no clear D gene. CDR1 and CDR2 (germline): PRHDT, FYEKMQ (reference sequence). This CDR3 spans 13 amino acids. Trimming left V 3 bases short and J 1 base short, with 7 bases between. CDR3 bases: TGTGCCAGCAGCTTTGGCAGTTCCTACGAGCAGTACTTC. The encoded protein is CASSFGSSYEQYF.

The rearrangement joins TRBV7-3 to TRBJ2-1; the match to TRBD2 covers 8 bases. Germline loops: CDR1 SGHTA, CDR2 FQGTGA. The CDR3 consists of 13 residues. The ends lost 5 bases at V and 15 bases at J; junction bases unmatched: 12. Written as DNA, the CDR3 is TGTGCCAGCAGCGAAAATACTAGCGGCTCCCGGTTCTTC. Translation: CASSENTSGSRFF. The whole variable domain, filled in from reference TRBV7-3 and TRBJ2-1, reads GAGVSQTPSNKVTEKGKYVELRCDPISGHTALYWYRQSLGQGPEFLIYFQGTGAADDSGLPNDRFFAVRPEGSVSTLKIQRTERGDSAVYLCASSENTSGSRFFGPGTRLTVL.

This sequence joins TRBV4-3 and TRBJ1-4, with D tentatively TRBD1 (6 bases). V was cut by 3 bases and J by 8 bases, with 16 bases left in between. The germline CDR1 and CDR2 sequences are LGHNA and YSLEER. The CDR3 consists of 15 residues. CDR3 loop: CASSQDGTSREKLFF. The CDR3 DNA reads as TGCGCCAGCAGCCAGGACGGGACATCGAGAGAAAAACTGTTTTTT.

The chain links TRBV2 to TRBJ2-5; 8 bases map to TRBD2. The CDR3 spans 18 residues. Germline CDR1 and CDR2: SNHLY and FYNNEI. V lost 2 bases to trimming and J lost 2 bases; unmatched junction nucleotides: 13. CDR3 protein: CASSETPAGGGYQETQYF. The CDR3 DNA reads TGTGCCAGCAGTGAAACCCCGGCAGGCGGGGGGTATCAAGAGACCCAGTACTTC.

The chain employs TRBV18 and TRBJ1-2; possible D gene TRBD1, 6 bases. The CDR3 loop spans 14 amino acids. V lost 3 bases and J lost 7, with 15 bases in between. CDR1 and CDR2 from the germline V gene are KGHSH and LQKENI. The CDR3: CASSPARGAGGYTF. CDR3 nucleotides: TGTGCCAGCTCACCCGCTCGGGGGGCGGGTGGCTACACCTTC.

The chain combines TRBV5-1 with TRBJ1-4; 8 bases are a match to TRBD1. Germline V gene lookup returns CDR1 SGHRS and CDR2 YFSETQ. The V and J ends lost 2 bases and 4 bases, in that order; junction bases with no gene match: 4. This CDR3 contains 15 residues. In nucleotides, the CDR3 is TGCGCCAGCAGCTTATGGGGACAGGTTAATGAAAAACTGTTTTTT. The encoded protein is CASSLWGQVNEKLFF.

The CDR3 DNA is TGCGCCAGCAGCTCATGGTCCGGGGACGGGGAGCTGTTTTTT. It specifies CASSSWSGDGELFF. The chain joins TRBV5-1 to TRBJ2-2, with a tentative D call TRBD2 (5 bases). There are 14 residues in the CDR3. CDR1 is SGHRS, CDR2 YFSETQ, per germline. Trimming removed 3 bases from V and 7 bases from J, with 13 bases in between.

The chain couples TRBV4-2 to TRBJ2-3, with 9 bases lining up with TRBD2. The CDR3 totals 17 residues. The J segment lost 5 bases and the V segment lost 4 bases, leaving 13 bases of the junction unmatched. Germline CDR1 reads LGHNA; CDR2 reads YNFKEQ. The chain's CDR3 is CASSPSGAGGQGDTQYF. The CDR3 DNA reads TGTGCCAGCAGCCCCTCGGGCGCGGGGGGGCAGGGAGATACGCAGTATTTT.

This chain joins TRBV19 and TRBJ1-5; 8 positions match TRBD1. J lost 1 base, V lost 9 bases, and 14 bases had no gene match. Germline CDR1 is LNHDA and CDR2 is SQIVND (reference sequence). This CDR3 spans 17 amino acids. As DNA, the CDR3 is TGTGCCAGCCAGGGACAGGATCAGTCATTCAGCAATCAGCCCCAGCATTTT. Encoded protein: CASQGQDQSFSNQPQHF.

This chain links TRBV6-5 with TRBJ1-6; D possibly corresponds to TRBD1 (5 bases). Trimming left V 6 bases short and J 4 bases short, with 10 bases between. Germline values: CDR1 MNHEY, CDR2 SVGAGI. The CDR3 spans 14 residues. CDR3 loop: CASRTRQYNSPLHF. Here the CDR3 DNA reads TGTGCCAGCAGGACTAGACAGTATAATTCACCCCTCCACTTT.

Remarks on this clone: The same CDR3 arises from other DNA sequences in this sample as well. The chain couples TRBV19 to TRBJ2-1; perhaps TRBD2 as D (6 bases). V dropped 3 bases and J dropped 5 bases, with 8 bases sitting between them. Germline V gene lookup returns CDR1 LNHDA and CDR2 SQIVND (reference sequence). The CDR3 extends over 13 amino acids. CDR3 sequence: CASSIGGNNEQFF. The CDR3 bases are TGTGCCAGTAGTATCGGGGGAAACAATGAGCAGTTCTTC.

This rearrangement joins TRBV9 to TRBJ2-5; D gene unclear. CDR3 length equals 13 residues. V lost 2 bases and J 5 bases, leaving 10 bases between the germline ends. Germline V gene lookup returns CDR1 SGDLS and CDR2 YYNGEE. The CDR3 DNA is TGTGCCAGCAGCGTTAGTAGAGCGGAGACCCAGTACTTC. Translating gives CASSVSRAETQYF.

The chain combines TRBV29-1 with TRBJ2-1; 7 bases agree with TRBD2. This CDR3 comprises 13 residues. Per germline, CDR1 SQVTM and CDR2 ANQGSEA. V trimming: 3 bases; J trimming: 4 bases; junction bases outside the gene matches: 3. As DNA, the CDR3 is TGCAGCGTTGAGGGAGGGACGTACAATGAGCAGTTCTTC. The encoded protein is CSVEGGTYNEQFF.

The chain is built from TRBV28 and TRBJ1-5; D may be TRBD1 (5 bases). Trimming left V 6 bases short and J 2 bases short, with 14 bases between. CDR3 length equals 15 residues. The V gene's germline CDR1 is MDHEN and CDR2 SYDVKM. The CDR3 here is CASSPHGGRNQPQHF. CDR3 nucleotide sequence: TGTGCCAGCAGCCCTCACGGGGGTCGCAATCAGCCCCAGCATTTT.

As DNA, the CDR3 is TGCGCCAGCAGCCAAGAATCGTGGAGGGGGCAGTTCTTC. Translating gives CASSQESWRGQFF. The chain recombines TRBV4-1 with TRBJ2-1, with D possibly being TRBD2 (6 bases). Looked up from germline, CDR1 is MGHRA and CDR2 is YSYEKL. V lost 0 bases and J 12 bases, leaving 12 bases between the germline ends. CDR3 length equals 13 residues.

The chain is built from TRBV5-1 and TRBJ2-3; 10 bases agree with TRBD2. With V trimmed by 4 bases and J by 5 bases, 10 bases remained unmatched. The length of the CDR3 is 16 residues. Looked up from germline, CDR1 is SGHRS and CDR2 is YFSETQ. The CDR3 sequence: CASSIEAGGPGDTQYF. Here the CDR3 DNA reads TGCGCCAGCAGCATAGAAGCGGGGGGGCCGGGAGATACGCAGTATTTT. Based on the CDR3 plus reference TRBV5-1 and TRBJ2-3, the full variable domain is KAGVTQTPRYLIKTRGQQVTLSCSPISGHRSVSWYQQTPGQGLQFLFEYFSETQRNKGNFPGRFSGRQFSNSRSEMNVSTLELGDSALYLCASSIEAGGPGDTQYFGPGTRLTVL.

V usage is TRBV5-4 and J usage is TRBJ2-3, with D possibly matching TRBD2 (5 bases). Germline CDR1 is SGHNT and CDR2 is YYREEE (reference sequence). V was cut by 6 bases and J by 2 bases, with 16 bases left in between. CDR3 length: 15 residues. The CDR3 DNA reads as TGTGCCAGCAACTCTCAGGAGCGGAACACAGATACGCAGTATTTT. Translating gives CASNSQERNTDTQYF.

The V call is TRBV6-5, the J call TRBJ2-5, with D possibly matching TRBD1 (7 bases). TRBJ2-7 explains the end of the DNA better; the J call may be wrong. This CDR3 contains 15 residues. Germline CDR1 reads MNHEY; CDR2 reads SVGAGI. CDR3 residues: CASRRTQGGSYEQYF. The CDR3 nucleotides are TGTGCCAGCAGACGTACCCAGGGGGGTTCCTACGAGCAGTACTTC.

A few counts support this clone. V is TRBV19 and J is TRBJ2-7; 9 nucleotides line up with TRBD1. This CDR3 has 15 amino acids. Unmatched junction bases numbered 7, after V lost 7 bases and J lost 0 bases. Germline-derived CDR1 and CDR2 are LNHDA and SQIVND (reference sequence). The CDR3 DNA is TGTGCCAGTAAGCCGGGACAGGGCCTCTCCTACGAGCAGTACTTC. This sequence encodes CASKPGQGLSYEQYF.

J is TRBJ1-5 and V is TRBV5-5; D not resolved. Germline CDR1 reads SGHKS; CDR2 reads YYEKEE (reference sequence). V shed 2 bases and J shed 4 bases, with 10 bases lying between them. The CDR3 covers 14 residues. The CDR3 region is CASSFFGLNQPQHF. DNA for the CDR3: TGTGCCAGCAGCTTTTTTGGCCTTAATCAGCCCCAGCATTTT.

This chain connects TRBV18 to TRBJ1-1; 8 bases line up with TRBD1. The CDR3 extends over 15 amino acids. The germline V gene has CDR1 KGHSH and CDR2 LQKENI. Trimming at V came to 3 bases and at J to 1 base, leaving 4 bases not matched to a gene. The CDR3 region is CASSPGTGRNTEAFF. CDR3 nucleotide sequence: TGTGCCAGCTCACCCGGGACAGGAAGGAACACTGAAGCTTTCTTT.

The V and J genes are TRBV29-1 and TRBJ1-1; the D is unclear. CDR1 is SQVTM, CDR2 ANQGSEA, per germline. With 1 base removed from V and 5 bases from J, the gap between germline ends came to 23 bases. This CDR3 region has 17 residues. CDR3 in amino acids: CSVEGTNWGGFGTEAFF. As DNA, the CDR3 is TGCAGCGTTGAAGGGACGAACTGGGGAGGATTTGGGACTGAAGCTTTCTTT.

This sequence joins TRBV4-3 and TRBJ1-5; D call uncertain. CDR1 is LGHNA and CDR2 is YSLEER in the germline V gene. The CDR3 contains 15 residues. Between the trimmed V and J ends, which lost 0 bases and 4 bases, there was a span of 10 bases. Here the CDR3 DNA reads TGCGCCAGCAGCCAAGATAAAGTGGCAAATCAGCCCCAGCATTTT. Translated: CASSQDKVANQPQHF.

The chain has TRBV6-9 and TRBJ2-5; 13 bases match TRBD2. The tail of the sequence fits TRBJ2-7 better, so the J call may be wrong. The CDR3 extends over 18 amino acids. Germline CDR1 MNHGY, CDR2 SVAAGI. As DNA, the CDR3 is TGTGCCAGCAGTTTCCTTGCAAAGGGACTAGCGGGGTCCTACGAGCAGTACTTC. The encoded protein is CASSFLAKGLAGSYEQYF.